The 25 T cell receptor beta chains in this list originate from one sample, sequenced in a study of blood T cell repertoires in COVID-19. Sequencing was performed with immunoSEQ multiplex PCR; in TCRdb, only in-frame clones are kept and a portion is missing. The sample carries some 300,000 clones, nearly 90% recorded once. The sample taken for sequencing was peripheral blood. All receptors derive from a woman between 25 and 40 years old with COVID-19, enrolled during active disease.

V usage is TRBV20-1 and J usage is TRBJ2-6; 9 bases fit TRBD1. This CDR3 is built from 16 residues. Unmatched junction bases numbered 10, after V lost 6 bases and J lost 4 bases. CDR1 is DFQATT and CDR2 is SNEGSKA in the germline V gene (reference sequence). The DNA of the CDR3 is TGCAGTGCCAGTCCCGGGACAGGGCCCGGGGCCAACGTCCTGACTTTC. Translating it yields CSASPGTGPGANVLTF.

The chain has TRBV11-2 and TRBJ2-3; 11 bases are shared with TRBD1. The ends lost 0 bases at V and 7 bases at J; junction bases unmatched: 6. Germline CDR1 reads SGHAT; CDR2 reads FQNNGV. The CDR3 contains 16 residues. This chain's CDR3 is CASSLDPGQGVYTQYF. CDR3 nucleotides: TGTGCCAGCAGCTTAGATCCGGGACAGGGGGTTTATACGCAGTATTTT. Full variable domain (outside the CDR3, taken from reference TRBV11-2 and TRBJ2-3): EAGVAQSPRYKIIEKRQSVAFWCNPISGHATLYWYQQILGQGPKLLIQFQNNGVVDDSQLPKDRFSAERLKGVDSTLKIQPAKLEDSAVYLCASSLDPGQGVYTQYFGPGTRLTVL.

This clone was detected once. The J gene is TRBJ1-1, the V gene TRBV2; weak D call: TRBD1 (5 bases). The CDR3 totals 13 residues. Looked up from germline, CDR1 is SNHLY and CDR2 is FYNNEI. V was pared by 5 bases and J by 12 bases, with 19 bases between. The CDR3 region is CASSPTRQLNSFF. The CDR3 bases are TGTGCCAGCAGTCCCACTCGACAGCTGAACTCTTTCTTT.

The chain carries TRBV19 and TRBJ2-1, with a tentative D call TRBD1 (6 bases). The CDR3 covers 15 residues. The germline V gene has CDR1 LNHDA and CDR2 SQIVND (reference sequence). The germline V and J ends were trimmed by 1 base and 6 bases, with 13 bases remaining between them. In DNA form, the CDR3 reads TGTGCCAGTAGTATAGTGACAGGCCGATCCAATGAGCAGTTCTTC. It encodes CASSIVTGRSNEQFF.

The chain combines TRBV2 with TRBJ2-5; 10 nucleotides agree with TRBD1. The V gene's germline CDR1 is SNHLY and CDR2 FYNNEI. V lost 0 bases and J lost 3; bases outside the gene matches: 1. The CDR3 sequence is 15 residues long. CDR3 coding DNA: TGTGCCAGCAGTGAAGCGGGGACAGGGGAAGAGACCCAGTACTTC. It is translated as CASSEAGTGEETQYF.

The chain recombines TRBV11-2 with TRBJ1-1, with 8 bases matching TRBD1. Looked up from germline, CDR1 is SGHAT and CDR2 is FQNNGV. This CDR3 is 14 amino acids long. The J segment lost 6 bases and the V segment lost 2 bases, leaving 5 bases of the junction unmatched. CDR3 in amino acids: CASSLSTGGAEAFF. The CDR3 DNA is TGTGCCAGCAGCTTAAGTACAGGGGGGGCTGAAGCTTTCTTT.

Points on this clone: Other DNA sequences in this specimen translate into the identical CDR3. The chain recombines TRBV19 with TRBJ2-2, with 8 bases identical to TRBD2. Germline loops: CDR1 LNHDA, CDR2 SQIVND (reference sequence). Trimming cost V 3 bases and J 7 bases; bases outside gene matches: 4. The CDR3 loop spans 14 amino acids. CDR3 sequence reads: CASSIRGGRGELFF. The CDR3 region has the DNA TGTGCCAGTAGTATTCGGGGGGGCCGCGGGGAGCTGTTTTTT.

The chain is built from TRBV11-2 and TRBJ1-1; weak D call: TRBD1 (6 bases). Germline lookup yields CDR1 SGHAT and CDR2 FQNNGV. V lost 5 bases and J 1 base, leaving 11 bases between the germline ends. This CDR3 is built from 14 residues. The CDR3 sequence is CASSRTVGNTEAFF. As DNA, the CDR3 is TGTGCCAGCAGCAGGACAGTGGGGAACACTGAAGCTTTCTTT. Based on the CDR3 plus reference TRBV11-2 and TRBJ1-1, the full variable domain is EAGVAQSPRYKIIEKRQSVAFWCNPISGHATLYWYQQILGQGPKLLIQFQNNGVVDDSQLPKDRFSAERLKGVDSTLKIQPAKLEDSAVYLCASSRTVGNTEAFFGQGTRLTVV.

The gene calls are TRBV5-4 and TRBJ1-6; the match to TRBD1 covers 9 bases. Losses at the gene ends were 5 bases for V and 9 bases for J; bases not matched to a gene: 9. Germline loops: CDR1 SGHNT, CDR2 YYREEE (reference sequence). This CDR3 contains 15 residues. The CDR3, as DNA: TGTGCCAGCAGTCAGGGACAGGGAGCGCGTTCACCCCTCCACTTT. It is translated as CASSQGQGARSPLHF.

In its sample, this clone was seen a few times. This chain links TRBV7-2 with TRBJ1-1, with D possibly being TRBD1 (5 bases). CDR3 size: 14 residues. Germline V lookup: CDR1 SGHTA, CDR2 FQGNSA. V was pared by 2 bases and J by 6 bases, with 13 bases between. The CDR3 spells CASSLRDGAPEAFF. CDR3 in DNA: TGTGCCAGCAGCTTAAGGGATGGGGCCCCTGAAGCTTTCTTT.

The rearrangement uses TRBV6-5 and TRBJ2-1; TRBD1 might be the D (5 bases). Trimming removed 6 bases at V and 2 bases at J, with 11 bases between. CDR1 is MNHEY, CDR2 SVGAGI, per germline. This CDR3 has 14 amino acids. The DNA of the CDR3 is TGTGCCAGCAGGCGGCAGGGAACCTACAATGAGCAGTTCTTC. It encodes CASRRQGTYNEQFF.

This chain uses TRBV28 with TRBJ1-4; tentatively, D is TRBD1 (5 bases). V lost 11 bases, J lost 3 bases, and 19 bases lay in between. Germline V lookup: CDR1 MDHEN, CDR2 SYDVKM. This CDR3 is built from 15 residues. The DNA of the CDR3 is TGTGCCTCGGGGGGGACCAAAATGGCTAATGAAAAACTGTTTTTT. Translation gives CASGGTKMANEKLFF.

The genes are TRBV30 and TRBJ1-3; TRBD1 aligns across 7 bases. Per the germline V gene, CDR1 is GTSNPN and CDR2 is SVGIG (reference sequence). V lost 8 bases, J lost 8 bases, and 6 bases stayed unmatched. This CDR3 region has 11 residues. Here the CDR3 DNA reads TGTGCCGCCAACAGGGGTGACACCATATATTTT. It specifies CAANRGDTIYF.

The CDR3 sequence: CATTGGPHEKLFF. DNA for the CDR3: TGTGCCACCACAGGGGGGCCTCATGAAAAACTGTTTTTT. The V gene is TRBV10-3, the J gene TRBJ1-4; 8 positions agree with TRBD1. Germline-derived CDR1 and CDR2 are ENHRY and SYGVKD. CDR3 length equals 13 residues. J was trimmed by 6 bases and V by 10 bases; bases with no gene match: 7.

With respect to this clone: Other DNA sequences in the sample encode the same CDR3. This chain joins TRBV5-1 and TRBJ1-2, with D uncertain. This CDR3 is 12 amino acids long. Germline lookup yields CDR1 SGHRS and CDR2 YFSETQ. Trimming pared 2 bases from V and 5 bases from J, leaving 7 bases between. In DNA form, the CDR3 reads TGCGCCAGCAGCTTAGGAGGTTATGGCTACACCTTC. It codes for CASSLGGYGYTF.

This clone was seen just once. The chain recombines TRBV6-5 with TRBJ1-3, with D uncertain. The CDR3 has 15 residues. Per the germline V gene, CDR1 is MNHEY and CDR2 is SVGAGI. The V gene lost 6 bases and the J gene lost 3 bases, with 15 bases spanning the gap. CDR3 DNA sequence: TGTGCCAGCAGCCGATTAGAACAGCATGGAAACACCATATATTTT. Translation: CASSRLEQHGNTIYF.

The chain couples TRBV5-4 to TRBJ2-3, with 8 bases matching TRBD2. Germline trimming cut 4 bases from V and 1 base from J; bases unmatched to any gene: 5. CDR1 is SGHNT and CDR2 is YYREEE in the germline V gene (reference sequence). The CDR3 totals 15 residues. CDR3 sequence reads: CASSHFGGGTDTQYF. The DNA of the CDR3 is TGTGCCAGCAGCCACTTCGGGGGGGGCACAGATACGCAGTATTTT.

This clone showed up just a few times. The chain couples TRBV5-1 to TRBJ1-4; D is possibly TRBD1 (5 bases). The CDR3 has 13 residues. The germline V and J ends were trimmed by 4 bases and 10 bases, with 14 bases remaining between them. The germline CDR1 and CDR2 sequences are SGHRS and YFSETQ. This CDR3 reads CASSPGGPGKLFF. CDR3 in DNA: TGCGCCAGCAGCCCGGGGGGTCCAGGAAAACTGTTTTTT.

The chain employs TRBV7-8 and TRBJ1-1; weak D call: TRBD1 (6 bases). The CDR3 is made up of 16 amino acids. Trimming stripped 5 bases from V and 0 bases from J, with 16 bases between. Per germline, CDR1 SGHVS and CDR2 FQNEAQ. The CDR3 here is CASSQERGRMNTEAFF. The CDR3 DNA sequence: TGTGCCAGCAGCCAAGAGCGGGGGCGCATGAACACTGAAGCTTTCTTT.

The J gene is TRBJ2-6, the V gene TRBV9; D gene ambiguous. Germline V gene lookup returns CDR1 SGDLS and CDR2 YYNGEE. This CDR3 region has 16 residues. Trimming shortened V by 2 bases and J by 1 base, and 10 bases separated the two germline ends. CDR3 DNA: TGTGCCAGCAGCGTCCAACAGCAGTCTGGGGCCAACGTCCTGACTTTC. The encoded protein is CASSVQQQSGANVLTF. Filled out from reference TRBV9 and TRBJ2-6, the complete variable domain reads DSGVTQTPKHLITATGQRVTLRCSPRSGDLSVYWYQQSLDQGLQFLIQYYNGEERAKGNILERFSAQQFPDLHSELNLSSLELGDSALYFCASSVQQQSGANVLTFGAGSRLTVL.

The chain carries TRBV3-1 (or the pseudogene TRBV3-2) and TRBJ1-2; D ambiguous. This CDR3 contains 11 residues. The V gene lost 1 base and the J gene lost 10 bases, with 7 bases spanning the gap. Germline V lookup: CDR1 LGHDT, CDR2 YNNKEL (reference sequence). The CDR3 is CASSQGQIYTF. Here the CDR3 DNA reads TGTGCCAGCAGCCAAGGTCAGATCTACACCTTC.

This rearrangement joins TRBV7-9 to TRBJ1-2; perhaps TRBD1 as D (5 bases). The CDR3 loop spans 16 amino acids. The germline V gene encodes CDR1 SEHNR and CDR2 FQNEAQ (reference sequence). Trimming removed 7 bases from V and 2 bases from J, with 20 bases in between. CDR3 region: CASNAIGATKNYGYTF. Here the CDR3 DNA reads TGTGCCAGCAACGCCATTGGGGCAACCAAAAACTATGGCTACACCTTC.

Comments on this clone: In the same sample, other DNA sequences code for this CDR3. The chain joins TRBV29-1 to TRBJ1-1, with no clear D. V lost 6 bases and J lost 2, with 10 bases in between. The CDR3 length is 12 residues. Germline V gene data show CDR1 as SQVTM and CDR2 as ANQGSEA. The CDR3 is CSVRRENTEAFF. Written as DNA, the CDR3 is TGCAGCGTAAGGAGGGAAAACACTGAAGCTTTCTTT.

This chain connects TRBV5-5 to TRBJ1-2, with 8 bases fitting TRBD1. The germline CDR1 and CDR2 sequences are SGHKS and YYEKEE (reference sequence). V shed 2 bases and J 3 bases; nucleotides not matched to a gene: 6. The CDR3 is 15 residues long. CDR3 amino acids: CASSFQLTGDYGYTF. CDR3 nucleotide sequence: TGTGCCAGCAGCTTCCAATTGACAGGGGACTATGGCTACACCTTC.

This clone is medium-sized by share. V gene TRBV6-1 combines with J gene TRBJ2-2, with 9 bases aligning to TRBD2. CDR1 is MNHNS, CDR2 SASEGT, per germline. This CDR3 has 17 residues. The V segment lost 2 bases and the J segment 4 bases; nucleotides outside the gene matches: 8. CDR3 bases: TGTGCCAGCAGTGAAAGTCTCGCGGGGGGGCCCACCGGGGAGCTGTTTTTT. Amino acid sequence: CASSESLAGGPTGELFF.